The 31 T cell receptor beta chains below all came from one sample that was sequenced in a study of shared clonotypes between healthy human individuals. Only in-frame clones appear in the TCRdb table, and some are missing; sequencing was by immunoSEQ multiplex PCR. The sample has 800,000 to 950,000 clones; 90% to 97% are singletons. The naive CD8 fraction comprised CD45RO-negative cells positively selected for CCR7 and excluded terminally differentiated effector memory CD45RA+ cells. Sequencing input: naive CD8+ T cells sorted from blood. The receptors come from a man aged 25 to 40 in good health.

This rearrangement joins TRBV28 to TRBJ2-3; TRBD2 is a possible D gene (7 bases). The germline gives CDR1 MDHEN, CDR2 SYDVKM. With 7 bases removed from V and 1 base from J, the gap between germline ends came to 21 bases. The CDR3 contains 17 residues. This chain's CDR3 is CASTLGRGRRGTDTQYF. Written as DNA, the CDR3 is TGTGCCAGCACTCTAGGGAGGGGGAGGAGGGGCACAGATACGCAGTATTTT. Using reference TRBV28 and TRBJ2-3 for the parts outside the CDR3, the full variable domain is DVKVTQSSRYLVKRTGEKVFLECVQDMDHENMFWYRQDPGLGLRLIYFSYDVKMKEKGDIPEGYSVSREKKERFSLILESASTNQTSMYLCASTLGRGRRGTDTQYFGPGTRLTVL.

V usage is TRBV10-2 and J usage is TRBJ2-1; 12 bases map to TRBD2. This CDR3 is 14 amino acids long. CDR1 and CDR2 from the germline V gene are WSHSY and SAAADI. V shed 4 bases and J 8 bases; nucleotides not matched to a gene: 3. The DNA of the CDR3 is TGCGCCAGCAGTGCCGGGACTAGCGGGTATGAGCAGTTCTTC. Protein sequence: CASSAGTSGYEQFF.

The V and J genes are TRBV27 and TRBJ2-7; TRBD1 might be the D (6 bases). The germline gives CDR1 MNHEY, CDR2 SMNVEV (reference sequence). The CDR3 has 14 residues. Trimming stripped 8 bases from V and 0 bases from J, with 14 bases between. CDR3 DNA sequence: TGTGCCAGCCAACAGGGTAGCGACTCCTACGAGCAGTACTTC. Protein product: CASQQGSDSYEQYF.

This chain uses TRBV7-9 with TRBJ2-5, with 12 nucleotides matching TRBD2. V lost 4 bases to trimming and J lost 5 bases; unmatched junction nucleotides: 8. The CDR3 runs to 16 residues. CDR1 is SEHNR, CDR2 FQNEAQ, per germline (reference sequence). DNA for the CDR3: TGTGCCAGCAGCTCTCGACTAGCGGGAGTGGTGGAGACCCAGTACTTC. This sequence encodes CASSSRLAGVVETQYF.

The V gene is TRBV5-1, the J gene TRBJ2-5; TRBD1 aligns across 8 bases. The V segment lost 0 bases and the J segment 5 bases; nucleotides outside the gene matches: 12. CDR1 is SGHRS, CDR2 YFSETQ, per germline. The CDR3 length is 17 residues. The CDR3 nucleotides are TGCGCCAGCAGCTTGGCCATCGGACAGGGTGGCCGGGAGACCCAGTACTTC. It is translated as CASSLAIGQGGRETQYF.

This clone was seen a single time. The sample holds other DNA sequences that translate to the same CDR3. The CDR3 bases are TGCAGCGTTGAAGCAGGGACCTACGAGCAGTACTTC. This translates into CSVEAGTYEQYF. The chain combines TRBV29-1 with TRBJ2-7, with D maybe TRBD1 (5 bases). V shed 1 base and J shed 2 bases, with 6 bases lying between them. From germline, CDR1 is SQVTM and CDR2 ANQGSEA. CDR3 size: 12 residues.

This clone was counted a single time. Other DNA sequences from this sample encode an identical CDR3 as well. V and J are TRBV15 and TRBJ2-2; no clear D gene. CDR1 is LNHNV, CDR2 YYDKDF, per germline (reference sequence). This CDR3 comprises 16 residues. Trimming stripped 0 bases from V and 2 bases from J, with 10 bases between. The CDR3 DNA reads TGTGCCACCAGCAGAGATCCGGGCCTTAACACCGGGGAGCTGTTTTTT. Translation: CATSRDPGLNTGELFF.

The chain links TRBV7-9 to TRBJ1-4; the D gene is possibly TRBD1 (5 bases). Germline CDR1 reads SEHNR; CDR2 reads FQNEAQ (reference sequence). This CDR3 is 15 amino acids long. Trimming stripped 1 base from V and 8 bases from J, with 14 bases between. Written as DNA, the CDR3 is TGTGCCAGCAGCTTAGGGTTGAAAGGGGAGGAAAAACTGTTTTTT. Translating it yields CASSLGLKGEEKLFF.

As concerns this clone: Other DNA sequences within the sample encode an identical CDR3. The chain carries TRBV2 and TRBJ2-7; TRBD1 might be the D (5 bases). Germline V gives CDR1 SNHLY, CDR2 FYNNEI. This CDR3 has 11 residues. V lost 10 bases to trimming and J lost 4 bases, with 11 bases between them. CDR3 sequence (DNA): TGTGCCACCCTGAGACAGTACGAGCAGTACTTC. This translates into CATLRQYEQYF.

V usage is TRBV28 and J usage is TRBJ1-3, with D perhaps matching TRBD1 (6 bases). There are 14 residues in the CDR3. Deletions cut 4 bases from V and 0 bases from J, with 7 bases between. The germline V gene has CDR1 MDHEN and CDR2 SYDVKM. DNA of the CDR3: TGTGCCAGCAGTTCAGGGGTCTCTGGAAACACCATATATTTT. Protein product: CASSSGVSGNTIYF.

This rearrangement joins TRBV11-2 to TRBJ2-1; 7 bases map to TRBD1. From germline, CDR1 is SGHAT and CDR2 FQNNGV. The V segment lost 7 bases and the J segment 5 bases; nucleotides outside the gene matches: 11. CDR3 length: 15 amino acids. The CDR3 is CASILGAGGDNEQFF. The DNA for the CDR3 is TGTGCCAGCATCCTGGGGGCAGGGGGTGACAATGAGCAGTTCTTC.

This chain links TRBV5-6 with TRBJ1-2; D not resolved. This CDR3 contains 13 residues. Germline V gene lookup returns CDR1 SGHDT and CDR2 YYEEEE. V was pared by 4 bases and J by 2 bases, with 9 bases between. In DNA, the CDR3 is TGTGCCAGCAGCGAGGACGGGAACTATGGCTACACCTTC. It specifies CASSEDGNYGYTF.

This chain links TRBV6-5 with TRBJ2-1; 9 positions agree with TRBD1. This CDR3 has 13 residues. Germline values: CDR1 MNHEY, CDR2 SVGAGI. J was trimmed by 9 bases and V by 4 bases; bases with no gene match: 4. The CDR3 loop is CASSSTGGLEQFF. The CDR3 nucleotides are TGTGCCAGCAGTTCGACAGGGGGTCTTGAGCAGTTCTTC.

The chain couples TRBV28 to TRBJ2-5; unclear D gene. Between the trimmed V and J ends, which lost 6 bases and 9 bases, there was a span of 11 bases. Germline CDR1 MDHEN, CDR2 SYDVKM. The CDR3 totals 11 residues. The CDR3 nucleotides are TGTGCCAGCAGCACCGGTGGATCCCAGTACTTC. It specifies CASSTGGSQYF.

This chain connects TRBV4-3 to TRBJ2-3; maybe TRBD1 (6 bases). The CDR3 has 16 amino acids. Germline loops: CDR1 LGHNA, CDR2 YSLEER. V shed 2 bases and J shed 2 bases, with 14 bases lying between them. CDR3 protein: CASSQKPGHTTDTQYF. The CDR3, as DNA: TGCGCCAGCAGCCAAAAACCGGGACATACCACAGATACGCAGTATTTT.

This clone was picked up one time. The chain is built from TRBV7-9 and TRBJ2-1, with 7 bases that match TRBD2. Germline CDR1 SEHNR, CDR2 FQNEAQ (reference sequence). CDR3 length: 17 residues. V was clipped by 5 bases and J by 0 bases; unmatched bases: 10. The DNA of the CDR3 is TGTGCCAGCAGCCCAGCGGCTAGCGGTAGCTCCTACAATGAGCAGTTCTTC. Its translation: CASSPAASGSSYNEQFF.

Only one count was recorded for this clone. Other DNA sequences within the sample encode an identical CDR3. This rearrangement joins TRBV4-1 to TRBJ2-7; D tentatively fits TRBD1 or TRBD2 (6 bases each). Germline assignment: CDR1 MGHRA and CDR2 YSYEKL. The CDR3 covers 13 residues. V was cut by 6 bases and J by 0 bases, with 9 bases left in between. The CDR3 sequence: CASRGGSSYEQYF. The CDR3 DNA is TGCGCCAGCAGAGGGGGGTCCTCCTACGAGCAGTACTTC.

The J gene is TRBJ2-1, the V gene TRBV9; 8 bases agree with TRBD2. J lost 4 bases, V lost 7 bases, and 7 bases had no gene match. The germline V gene encodes CDR1 SGDLS and CDR2 YYNGEE. CDR3 length equals 14 residues. CDR3 region: CASGPSGPYNEQFF. In nucleotides, the CDR3 is TGTGCCAGCGGTCCTAGCGGGCCTTACAATGAGCAGTTCTTC.

The V gene is TRBV11-3, the J gene TRBJ2-1; TRBD2 matches 8 bases. CDR3 length equals 14 residues. Losses at the gene ends were 3 bases for V and 5 bases for J; bases not matched to a gene: 3. Germline V gene sequence: CDR1 SGHNT, CDR2 YENEEA. The CDR3 protein is CASSFSGNHNEQFF. DNA of the CDR3: TGTGCCAGCAGCTTTAGCGGGAATCACAATGAGCAGTTCTTC.

This chain connects TRBV7-9 to TRBJ1-5; D gene uncertain. CDR1 and CDR2 (germline): SEHNR, FQNEAQ (reference sequence). The V end was cut by 4 bases, the J end by 0 bases, with 1 base between. The CDR3 loop spans 12 amino acids. CDR3 in DNA: TGTGCCAGCAGCTATAGCAATCAGCCCCAGCATTTT. It is translated as CASSYSNQPQHF.

The chain joins TRBV7-6 to TRBJ2-3; 8 nucleotides match TRBD2. V dropped 5 bases and J dropped 0; count of bases not matched to a gene: 10. The CDR3 sequence is 17 residues long. The germline gives CDR1 SGHVS, CDR2 FNYEAQ. The CDR3 reads CASSPRRAGVSTDTQYF. The CDR3 DNA reads as TGTGCCAGCAGCCCCCGGCGAGCGGGAGTGAGCACAGATACGCAGTATTTT.

The chain is built from TRBV10-1 and TRBJ2-3, with 12 bases fitting TRBD2. CDR1 and CDR2 (germline): WNHNN, SYGVQD (reference sequence). Trimming at V came to 3 bases and at J to 3 bases, leaving 7 bases not matched to a gene. CDR3 size: 17 residues. CDR3 residues: CASSDGLAGSGTDTQYF. Written as DNA, the CDR3 is TGCGCCAGCAGTGATGGACTAGCGGGATCGGGTACAGATACGCAGTATTTT.

The rearrangement uses TRBV7-3 and TRBJ2-3, with 8 bases aligning to TRBD2. The CDR3 extends over 17 amino acids. CDR1 and CDR2 from the germline V gene are SGHTA and FQGTGA. V was pared by 0 bases and J by 2 bases, with 7 bases of the junction left unmatched. DNA of the CDR3: TGTGCCAGCAGCTTAACGGGCAGCGGGGGCATCACAGATACGCAGTATTTT. It yields the protein CASSLTGSGGITDTQYF. The variable domain in full, with the rest retrieved from reference TRBV7-3 and TRBJ2-3, is GAGVSQTPSNKVTEKGKYVELRCDPISGHTALYWYRQSLGQGPEFLIYFQGTGAADDSGLPNDRFFAVRPEGSVSTLKIQRTERGDSAVYLCASSLTGSGGITDTQYFGPGTRLTVL.

The V gene is TRBV15, the J gene TRBJ2-1; the D is unclear. Trimming removed 1 base at V and 9 bases at J, with 10 bases between. This CDR3 is 13 amino acids long. Germline V lookup: CDR1 LNHNV, CDR2 YYDKDF (reference sequence). The CDR3 coding sequence is TGTGCCACCAGCAGAGCAGGCGCGATTGAGCAGTTCTTC. This codes for CATSRAGAIEQFF.

The J gene is TRBJ2-7, the V gene TRBV11-2, with D uncertain. The germline CDR1 and CDR2 sequences are SGHAT and FQNNGV. Trimming pared 0 bases from V and 0 bases from J, leaving 3 bases between. The CDR3 loop spans 13 amino acids. This CDR3 is CASSLDHSYEQYF. The CDR3 bases are TGTGCCAGCAGCTTAGACCACTCCTACGAGCAGTACTTC.

The chain combines TRBV7-2 with TRBJ2-7; unclear D gene. This CDR3 region has 12 residues. V lost 5 bases and J 1 base, leaving 6 bases between the germline ends. Germline V lookup: CDR1 SGHTA, CDR2 FQGNSA. The CDR3 nucleotides read TGTGCCAGCAGCATCGTGTCCTACGAGCAGTACTTC. Protein product: CASSIVSYEQYF. The full variable domain, in which reference TRBV7-2 and TRBJ2-7 provide the parts outside the CDR3, is GAGVSQSPSNKVTEKGKDVELRCDPISGHTALYWYRQSLGQGLEFLIYFQGNSAPDKSGLPSDRFSAERTGGSVSTLTIQRTQQEDSAVYLCASSIVSYEQYFGPGTRLTVT.

The V call is TRBV14, the J call TRBJ2-7; no definite D call. Germline V gene lookup returns CDR1 SGHDN and CDR2 FVKESK. With 2 bases removed from V and 3 bases from J, the gap between germline ends came to 5 bases. The CDR3 consists of 12 residues. CDR3 in amino acids: CASSQHGYEQYF. DNA for the CDR3: TGTGCCAGCAGCCAACATGGCTACGAGCAGTACTTC. The full variable domain, in which reference TRBV14 and TRBJ2-7 provide the parts outside the CDR3, is EAGVTQFPSHSVIEKGQTVTLRCDPISGHDNLYWYRRVMGKEIKFLLHFVKESKQDESGMPNNRFLAERTGGTYSTLKVQPAELEDSGVYFCASSQHGYEQYFGPGTRLTVT.

This chain connects TRBV7-9 to TRBJ2-7, with 12 nucleotides matching TRBD2. V was pared by 5 bases and J by 4 bases, with 6 bases of the junction left unmatched. CDR1 SEHNR and CDR2 FQNEAQ come from the germline V gene (reference sequence). CDR3 length: 15 residues. CDR3 nucleotides: TGTGCCAGCAGCACGAGGACTAGCGGGAAATACGAGCAGTACTTC. The encoded protein is CASSTRTSGKYEQYF.

V usage is TRBV4-1 and J usage is TRBJ2-7; 12 bases agree with TRBD2. CDR3 length equals 16 residues. The V gene's germline CDR1 is MGHRA and CDR2 YSYEKL. Losses at the gene ends were 0 bases for V and 6 bases for J; bases not matched to a gene: 6. The CDR3 loop reads CASSQDRPGLAGEQYF. The CDR3, as DNA: TGCGCCAGCAGCCAAGATCGGCCGGGACTAGCGGGCGAGCAGTACTTC.

This chain connects TRBV7-2 to TRBJ2-7; tentative D call: TRBD2 (6 bases). Trimming removed 3 bases at V and 4 bases at J, with 13 bases between. Looked up from germline, CDR1 is SGHTA and CDR2 is FQGNSA. This CDR3 comprises 14 residues. CDR3 DNA: TGTGCCAGCAGCTTCTTTCCGGGGAGGTACGAGCAGTACTTC. Its protein is CASSFFPGRYEQYF.

V is TRBV7-9 and J is TRBJ2-2; D gene unclear. The germline CDR1 and CDR2 sequences are SEHNR and FQNEAQ (reference sequence). V was trimmed by 4 bases and J by 1 base, leaving 4 bases between them. The CDR3 contains 13 residues. Here the CDR3 DNA reads TGTGCCAGCAGCTACAAGAACACCGGGGAGCTGTTTTTT. Amino acid sequence: CASSYKNTGELFF.